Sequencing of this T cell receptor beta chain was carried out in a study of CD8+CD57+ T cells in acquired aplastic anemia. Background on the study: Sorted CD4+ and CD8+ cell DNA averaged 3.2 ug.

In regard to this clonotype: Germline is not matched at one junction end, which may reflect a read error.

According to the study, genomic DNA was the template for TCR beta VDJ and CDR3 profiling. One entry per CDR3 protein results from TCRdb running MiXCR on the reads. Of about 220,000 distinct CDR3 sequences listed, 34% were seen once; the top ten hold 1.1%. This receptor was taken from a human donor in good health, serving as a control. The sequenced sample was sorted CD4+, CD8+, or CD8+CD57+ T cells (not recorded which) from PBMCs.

The CDR3 DNA reads TGTGCCAGCAGTCACGGACGGGGGTGGGGGAACGCTGAAGCTTTCTTT. Its protein is CASSHGRGWGNAEAFF. The rearrangement joins TRBV6-5 to TRBJ1-1; D might be TRBD1 (5 bases). Germline CDR1 and CDR2: MNHEY and SVGAGI. This CDR3 spans 16 amino acids.